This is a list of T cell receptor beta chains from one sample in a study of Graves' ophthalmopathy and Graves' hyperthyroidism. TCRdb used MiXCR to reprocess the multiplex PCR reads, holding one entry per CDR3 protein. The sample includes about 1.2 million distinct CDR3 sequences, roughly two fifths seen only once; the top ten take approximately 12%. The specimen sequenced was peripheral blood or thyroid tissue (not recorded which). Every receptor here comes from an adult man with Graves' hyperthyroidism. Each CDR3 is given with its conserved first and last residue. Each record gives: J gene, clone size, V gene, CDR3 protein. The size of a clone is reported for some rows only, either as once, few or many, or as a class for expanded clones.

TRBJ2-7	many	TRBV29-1	CSVEVGQVEQYF
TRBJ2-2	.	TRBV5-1	CASGAGVDTGELFF
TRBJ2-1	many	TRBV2	CASSYSDNEQFF
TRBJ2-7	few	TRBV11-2	CASSAGVLGDYEQYF
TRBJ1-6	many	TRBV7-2	CASSLGTVNNSPLHF
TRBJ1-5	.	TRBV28	CASHWRSHDQPQHF
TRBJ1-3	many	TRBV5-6	CASSFDRASGNTIYF
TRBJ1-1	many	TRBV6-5	CASSLRQSAEAFF
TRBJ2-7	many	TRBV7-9	CASSPPNPPYEQYF
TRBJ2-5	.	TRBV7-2	CASSQRPGRETQYF
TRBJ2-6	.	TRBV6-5	CASTRDRMFSGANVLTF
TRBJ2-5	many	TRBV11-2	CASSQDSVTQYF
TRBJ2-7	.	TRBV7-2	CASSRTRLPWDTSSYEQYF
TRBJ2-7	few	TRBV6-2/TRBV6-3	CASSPDQLGVRYEQYF
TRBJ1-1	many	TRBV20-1	CSARETEAFF
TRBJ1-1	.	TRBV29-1	CASELRANTEAFF
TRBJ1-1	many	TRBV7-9	CASSHPEGDSEAFF
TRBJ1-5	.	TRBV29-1	CSVDDSSFNQPQHF
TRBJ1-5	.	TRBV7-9	CASSQDLSWGQPQHF
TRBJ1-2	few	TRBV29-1	CSSVGFYGYTF
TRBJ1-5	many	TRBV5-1	CASSPGQGNGGRNQPQHF
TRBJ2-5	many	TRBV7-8	CASSSHGLFETQYF
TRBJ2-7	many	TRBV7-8	CASSSGQGFRLEQYF
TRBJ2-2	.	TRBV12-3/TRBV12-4	CASIRQGTGELFF
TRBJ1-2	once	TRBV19	CASSIAGSGYTF
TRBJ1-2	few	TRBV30	CAWNDRADGYTF
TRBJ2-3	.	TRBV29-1	CSVEGGGTGTDTQYF
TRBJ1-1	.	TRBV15	CATSSLASNTEAFF
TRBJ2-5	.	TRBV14	CASSQGSAASVGTQYF
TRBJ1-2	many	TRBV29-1	CSVGDRANYGYTF